This TCR beta chain was found in a study of graft-versus-host responses after intestinal transplantation. Turning to the study itself: Induction using anti-thymocyte globulin, followed by tacrolimus and steroids for 2 to 4 years, was given to all recipients. Broader study findings: The recipient marrow held GvH clones, and some of them showed up first in ileum or blood.

Method: immunoSEQ multiplex PCR; TCRdb's copy keeps in-frame clones and lacks some. The data hold roughly 7,000 clones, with around 23% observed a single time. This clone was recorded once. The receptor comes from a human patient who was an organ donor for intestinal transplantation. The sequencing here drew on alloreactive CD4+ T cells from a mixed lymphocyte reaction culture, taken before transplantation. Subset noted: CFSE-low proliferating T cells sorted from approximately 6-day pre-transplant mixed lymphocyte reaction (GvH or HvG direction).

The CDR3 DNA reads as TGCAGCGTTGAAGACCAATTTAGGGGGGCTAATGGCTACACCTTC. The encoded protein is CSVEDQFRGANGYTF. The chain carries TRBV29-1 and TRBJ1-2; perhaps TRBD1 as D (6 bases). This CDR3 has 15 residues. V lost 0 bases and J 6 bases, leaving 17 bases between the germline ends. Germline V gene lookup returns CDR1 SQVTM and CDR2 ANQGSEA.